The rows below give T cell receptor beta chains drawn from one sample of a study of vaccination and CD4 T cells after COVID-19. MiXCR was run by TCRdb on the PCR reads, yielding one entry per CDR3 protein. Of about 6,600 distinct CDR3 sequences in the sample, about 50% were seen once. Which antigens these TCRs recognize remains unknown. Sample: CD4+ T cells from blood, cultured in vitro. These receptors were taken from a human donor in good health. Each CDR3 is given with its conserved first and last residue.

J gene,V gene,CDR3 protein
TRBJ2-7,TRBV19,CASRASGRRINEQYF
TRBJ1-6,TRBV19,CASTGQGANSPLHF
TRBJ1-6,TRBV20-1,CSARPGQQNSPLHF
TRBJ2-1,TRBV19,CASSIDHRDRGYNEQFF
TRBJ2-7,TRBV6-1,CASSPQASGRTGAYEQYF
TRBJ1-2,TRBV7-2,CASSLGWDNYGYTF
TRBJ1-2,TRBV28,CASSSPGTGNYGYTF
TRBJ2-1,TRBV7-2,CASSLLAGVSEQFF
TRBJ2-5,TRBV12-3/TRBV12-4,CASTSRSASGSETQYF
TRBJ2-7,TRBV5-1,CASSPRTRAATSTYEQYF
TRBJ1-3,TRBV27,CASSTGGGNTIYF
TRBJ2-1,TRBV6-1,CASSRIPGLAGGPRNEQFF
TRBJ1-6,TRBV5-4,CASSLEPVGPSPLHF
TRBJ2-7,TRBV7-2,CASSLSPLAAYEQYF
TRBJ1-1,TRBV20-1,CSAIRGGTEAFF
TRBJ2-7,TRBV20-1,CSARTSGAGYEQYF
TRBJ2-1,TRBV25-1,CASSGAGGSYNEQFF